This T cell receptor beta chain was sequenced during a study of T-cell reconstitution after alpha-beta-depleted transplantation in children. Study observations and caveats: Roughly two months post-transplant, alpha-beta T cells reportedly originated from several hundred graft clones that had expanded. T-cell counts and diversity at one year post-transplant came mainly from newly produced T cells. Some patients showed high day-60 TCRbeta diversity, which derived from surviving recipient T cells and thymic progenitors.

With 6 bases removed from V and 3 bases from J, the gap between germline ends came to 14 bases. There are 14 residues in the CDR3. Germline V gene lookup returns CDR1 MGHRA and CDR2 YSYEKL. Unique molecular identifiers were used in preparing the TCRbeta library. MiXCR, run by TCRdb on the PCR reads, gives a single entry per CDR3 protein. The repertoire has about 980,000 distinct CDR3 sequences, about 29% of them found once; the top ten carry 28%. This clonotype showed up just a few times. Antigen: not known. V is TRBV4-1 and J is TRBJ1-1; D call uncertain. This clonotype originated in a boy under three years old who had a stem cell transplant for SCID, so the T cells may come from the graft donor. The sequencing used PBMCs, mostly from graft donor cells, collected 360 days after TCRalphabeta/CD19-depleted stem cell transplant. The CDR3 reads CASSPWEWDTEAFF. The CDR3 coding sequence is TGCGCCAGCAGTCCTTGGGAGTGGGACACTGAAGCTTTCTTT.